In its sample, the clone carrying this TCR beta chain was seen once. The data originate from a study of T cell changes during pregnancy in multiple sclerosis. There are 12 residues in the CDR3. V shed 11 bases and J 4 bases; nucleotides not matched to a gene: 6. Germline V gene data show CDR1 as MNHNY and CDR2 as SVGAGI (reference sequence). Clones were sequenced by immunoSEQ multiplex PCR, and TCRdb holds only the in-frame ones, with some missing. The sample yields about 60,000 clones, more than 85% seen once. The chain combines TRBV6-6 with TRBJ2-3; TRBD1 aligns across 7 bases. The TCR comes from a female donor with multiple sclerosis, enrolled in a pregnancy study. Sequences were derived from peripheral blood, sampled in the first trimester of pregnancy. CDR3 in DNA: TGTGCCCGGAGACAGGGAGCAGATACGCAGTATTTT. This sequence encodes CARRQGADTQYF.